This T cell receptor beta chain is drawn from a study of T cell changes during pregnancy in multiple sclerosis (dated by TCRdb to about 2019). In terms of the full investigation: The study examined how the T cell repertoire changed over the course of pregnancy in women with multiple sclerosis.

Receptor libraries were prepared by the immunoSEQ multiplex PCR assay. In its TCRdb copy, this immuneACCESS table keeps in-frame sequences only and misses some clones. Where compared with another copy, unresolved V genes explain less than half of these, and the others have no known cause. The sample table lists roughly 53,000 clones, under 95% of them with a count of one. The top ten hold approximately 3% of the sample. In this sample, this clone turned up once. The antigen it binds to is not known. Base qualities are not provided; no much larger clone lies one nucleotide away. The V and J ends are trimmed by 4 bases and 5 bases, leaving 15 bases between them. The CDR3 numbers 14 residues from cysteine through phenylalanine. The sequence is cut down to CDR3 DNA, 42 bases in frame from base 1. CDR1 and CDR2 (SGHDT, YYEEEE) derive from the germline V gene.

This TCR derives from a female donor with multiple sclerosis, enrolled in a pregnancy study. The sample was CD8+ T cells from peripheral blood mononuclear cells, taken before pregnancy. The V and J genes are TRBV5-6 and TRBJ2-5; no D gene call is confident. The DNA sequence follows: TGTGCCAGCAGCCTCACGCCGGCAGCGGAGACCCAGTACTTC. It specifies CASSLTPAAETQYF. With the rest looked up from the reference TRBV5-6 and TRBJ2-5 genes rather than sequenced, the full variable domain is DAGVTQSPTHLIKTRGQQVTLRCSPKSGHDTVSWYQQALGQGPQFIFQYYEEEERQRGNFPDRFSGHQFPNYSSELNVNALLLGDSALYLCASSLTPAAETQYFGPGTRLLVL.